Each of the 8 T cell receptor beta chains below was sequenced from the same sample in a study of T cell responses to AZD1222 COVID-19 vaccine (dated by TCRdb to about 2021). The time point label here, explained by the study, means: baseline before first vaccination. Libraries were built with the immunoSEQ multiplex PCR assay. In TCRdb, the immuneACCESS table is reduced to in-frame sequences with V and J assigned. These tables do not hold every clone; where another copy was compared, an unresolved V gene accounts for under half, and the others remain unexplained. The sample table holds approximately 80,000 clones, of which approximately 92% were seen once. The top ten clones comprise roughly 32% of the sample. The source material was peripheral blood, sampled on day 0 of AZD1222 vaccination. The source of these receptors is an adult in good health.

V gene TRBV5-5 combines with J gene TRBJ1-1; D is uncertain. The length of the CDR3 is 15 residues. The V and J ends lost 1 base and 0 bases respectively, with 10 bases between them. CDR1 SGHKS and CDR2 YYEKEE come from the germline V gene (reference sequence). The CDR3 here is CASSLISLMNTEAFF. CDR3 in DNA: TGTGCCAGCAGCTTGATTTCACTCATGAACACTGAAGCTTTCTTT.

The chain carries TRBV4-3 and TRBJ2-1; D unclear. Germline values: CDR1 LGHNA, CDR2 YSLEER. The V gene lost 0 bases and the J gene lost 0 bases, with 9 bases spanning the gap. The CDR3 totals 16 residues. The DNA of the CDR3 is TGCGCCAGCAGCCAAGATTACGACCGCTCCTACAATGAGCAGTTCTTC. Protein product: CASSQDYDRSYNEQFF.

The chain carries TRBV10-1 and TRBJ1-6; TRBD1 matches 7 bases. With V trimmed by 3 bases and J by 9 bases, 2 bases remained unmatched. Germline loops: CDR1 WNHNN, CDR2 SYGVQD (reference sequence). There are 13 residues in the CDR3. The CDR3 here is CASSEGQASPLHF. CDR3 coding DNA: TGCGCCAGCAGTGAAGGACAGGCTTCACCCCTCCACTTT.

The chain couples TRBV9 to TRBJ1-3; D unresolved. V lost 3 bases and J lost 1, with 11 bases in between. CDR3 length: 15 amino acids. The germline gives CDR1 SGDLS, CDR2 YYNGEE. The CDR3 bases are TGTGCCAGCAGCGCACAGAGTACTTCTGGAAACACCATATATTTT. Translation gives CASSAQSTSGNTIYF. Drawing the rest from reference TRBV9 and TRBJ1-3, the complete variable domain is DSGVTQTPKHLITATGQRVTLRCSPRSGDLSVYWYQQSLDQGLQFLIQYYNGEERAKGNILERFSAQQFPDLHSELNLSSLELGDSALYFCASSAQSTSGNTIYFGEGSWLTVV.

The CDR3, as DNA: TGTGCCACCAGTGATTGGACAGCCTCCTATGGCTACACCTTC. Translated, it gives CATSDWTASYGYTF. The chain carries TRBV24-1 and TRBJ1-2, with TRBD1 as a possible D gene (6 bases). Germline V CDR1 and CDR2: KGHDR, SFDVKD. Trimming shortened V by 2 bases and J by 4 bases, and 10 bases separated the two germline ends. The CDR3 extends over 14 amino acids.

The chain uses TRBV28 and TRBJ1-1; tentative D call: TRBD1 (5 bases). There are 14 residues in the CDR3. V lost 1 base to trimming and J lost 2 bases, with 8 bases between them. CDR1 MDHEN and CDR2 SYDVKM come from the germline V gene. The CDR3 DNA follows: TGTGCCAGCAGTTTATACCAGGGAAACACTGAAGCTTTCTTT. Its protein product is CASSLYQGNTEAFF.

V and J are TRBV28 and TRBJ2-7, with a tentative D call TRBD1 (6 bases). This CDR3 has 15 residues. The V gene's germline CDR1 is MDHEN and CDR2 SYDVKM. Trimming removed 8 bases at V and 0 bases at J, with 17 bases between. The CDR3 nucleotides read TGTGCCAGCTCACCTACCCCGGACAGCTCCTACGAGCAGTACTTC. Translation gives CASSPTPDSSYEQYF.

As DNA, the CDR3 is TGTGCCAGCACTCTGAGCGGGGCTAGCGGGATCTACAATGAGCAGTTCTTC. Translation gives CASTLSGASGIYNEQFF. V gene TRBV28 combines with J gene TRBJ2-1; TRBD2 aligns across 9 bases. The CDR3 runs to 17 residues. Per the germline V gene, CDR1 is MDHEN and CDR2 is SYDVKM. Trimming at V came to 7 bases and at J to 3 bases, leaving 13 bases not matched to a gene.